This passage covers 20 T cell receptor beta chains from one sample sequenced in a study of cytomegalovirus exposure and HLA in healthy donors. With 60 Vbeta and 13 Jbeta primers, the PCR was carried out. Produced via immunoSEQ multiplex PCR; TCRdb's table is partial and in-frame only. The sample yields over 150,000 clones, 82% seen once. Sequenced material: PBMCs. The source is a girl aged 2 to 10 in good health and CMV-seropositive.

The V and J genes are TRBV19 and TRBJ1-5, with D possibly matching TRBD1 (6 bases). Trimming shortened V by 3 bases and J by 4 bases, and 13 bases separated the two germline ends. This CDR3 has 15 amino acids. The germline V gene encodes CDR1 LNHDA and CDR2 SQIVND (reference sequence). This chain's CDR3 is CASSISGGANQPQHF. Here the CDR3 DNA reads TGTGCCAGTAGTATTTCGGGGGGCGCGAATCAGCCCCAGCATTTT. The full variable domain, completed using reference TRBV19 and TRBJ1-5, is DGGITQSPKYLFRKEGQNVTLSCEQNLNHDAMYWYRQDPGQGLRLIYYSQIVNDFQKGDIAEGYSVSREKKESFPLTVTSAQKNPTAFYLCASSISGGANQPQHFGDGTRLSIL.

The genes are TRBV30 and TRBJ1-3; D gene uncertain. The CDR3 is 15 residues long. Germline values: CDR1 GTSNPN, CDR2 SVGIG (reference sequence). V was pared by 0 bases and J by 3 bases, with 12 bases between. In DNA, the CDR3 is TGTGCCTGGAGTGTACTGATAGGGAGTGGAAACACCATATATTTT. Residues: CAWSVLIGSGNTIYF.

This chain links TRBV6-4 with TRBJ2-3; 8 positions agree with TRBD1. This CDR3 has 16 amino acids. J gave up 5 bases and V 3 bases, and 10 bases lay outside the gene matches. CDR1 is MRHNA and CDR2 is SNTAGT in the germline V gene. CDR3 nucleotides: TGTGCCAGCAGTGAAAGGCCAGGGGGCGAAATAGATACGCAGTATTTT. This codes for CASSERPGGEIDTQYF.

The chain uses TRBV9 and TRBJ2-1, with 12 nucleotides matching TRBD2. The ends lost 0 bases at V and 4 bases at J; junction bases unmatched: 2. Germline loops: CDR1 SGDLS, CDR2 YYNGEE. The length of the CDR3 is 16 residues. The CDR3 DNA follows: TGTGCCAGCAGCGTAGGGACTAGCGGGAAGTACAATGAGCAGTTCTTC. Its protein is CASSVGTSGKYNEQFF.

The chain combines TRBV4-1 with TRBJ2-3; D perhaps matches TRBD2 (7 bases). The germline gives CDR1 MGHRA, CDR2 YSYEKL. The CDR3 consists of 18 residues. The V and J ends lost 4 bases and 2 bases respectively, with 22 bases between them. The DNA of the CDR3 is TGCGCCAGCAGCCTTTCCAAGGGGGGGCGGAGGGACACAGATACGCAGTATTTT. The encoded protein is CASSLSKGGRRDTDTQYF.

The CDR3 nucleotides read TGTGCCAGCAGCGTCCTAGGGACAGAAGCTGAAGCTTTCTTT. Translated: CASSVLGTEAEAFF. The chain links TRBV9 to TRBJ1-1; 7 positions agree with TRBD1. J gave up 6 bases and V 2 bases, and 7 bases lay outside the gene matches. Germline CDR1 reads SGDLS; CDR2 reads YYNGEE. CDR3 length: 14 residues.

V usage is TRBV5-1 and J usage is TRBJ2-7, with 8 bases aligning to TRBD1. CDR1 and CDR2 (germline): SGHRS, YFSETQ. The CDR3 has 12 amino acids. V lost 7 bases and J lost 6; bases outside the gene matches: 6. The CDR3 reads CASGTGSFEQYF. CDR3 coding DNA: TGCGCCAGCGGGACAGGTTCTTTCGAGCAGTACTTC.

V is TRBV25-1 and J is TRBJ1-4, with D maybe TRBD1 (6 bases). V lost 2 bases and J lost 7, with 23 bases in between. This CDR3 is 18 amino acids long. Germline-derived CDR1 and CDR2 are MGHDK and SYGVNS. The CDR3 region is CASSEKLGGGKSVEKLFF. CDR3 nucleotide sequence: TGTGCCAGCAGTGAAAAGTTGGGAGGGGGGAAGTCCGTTGAAAAACTGTTTTTT. Full variable domain (remainder filled in from reference TRBV25-1 and TRBJ1-4): EADIYQTPRYLVIGTGKKITLECSQTMGHDKMYWYQQDPGMELHLIHYSYGVNSTEKGDLSSESTVSRIRTEHFPLTLESARPSHTSQYLCASSEKLGGGKSVEKLFFGSGTQLSVL.

The genes are TRBV5-1 and TRBJ2-7; 7 positions match TRBD2. V shed 1 base, J shed 2 bases, and the junction held 12 bases outside the gene matches. This CDR3 region has 17 residues. CDR1 and CDR2 from the germline V gene are SGHRS and YFSETQ. CDR3 sequence: CASSLTGLKAPTYEQYF. The CDR3 DNA follows: TGCGCCAGCAGCTTGACGGGACTAAAAGCCCCAACCTACGAGCAGTACTTC. Drawing the rest from reference TRBV5-1 and TRBJ2-7, the complete variable domain is KAGVTQTPRYLIKTRGQQVTLSCSPISGHRSVSWYQQTPGQGLQFLFEYFSETQRNKGNFPGRFSGRQFSNSRSEMNVSTLELGDSALYLCASSLTGLKAPTYEQYFGPGTRLTVT.

This clone is a singleton in its sample. The rearrangement links TRBV28 to TRBJ2-4; the D gene is possibly TRBD1 (5 bases). CDR1 and CDR2 (germline): MDHEN, SYDVKM. The CDR3 length is 14 residues. Deletions cut 8 bases from V and 5 bases from J, with 16 bases between. CDR3 nucleotide sequence: TGTGCCAGCCGCGAAAACAGGTACCAAAACATTCAGTACTTC. Protein: CASRENRYQNIQYF.

This rearrangement joins TRBV7-9 to TRBJ1-3; D may be TRBD1 (5 bases). This CDR3 is built from 13 residues. V lost 4 bases, J lost 3 bases, and 7 bases lay in between. Germline-derived CDR1 and CDR2 are SEHNR and FQNEAQ (reference sequence). CDR3 region: CASSWGVGNTIYF. Written as DNA, the CDR3 is TGTGCCAGCAGCTGGGGGGTTGGAAACACCATATATTTT.

This chain links TRBV2 with TRBJ2-7; a possible D gene is TRBD2 (5 bases). The V end was cut by 7 bases, the J end by 2 bases, with 9 bases between. The germline gives CDR1 SNHLY, CDR2 FYNNEI. The length of the CDR3 is 12 residues. CDR3 region: CASNEGPYEQYF. DNA of the CDR3: TGTGCCAGCAATGAGGGCCCCTACGAGCAGTACTTC.

The chain employs TRBV10-3 and TRBJ2-1, with TRBD1 identical over 11 bases. V lost 8 bases, J lost 10 bases, and 10 bases stayed unmatched. CDR1 and CDR2 from the germline V gene are ENHRY and SYGVKD. The length of the CDR3 is 14 residues. The CDR3 DNA sequence: TGTGCCATCCACGGGGACAGGGGGAGGCACGAGCAGTTCTTC. Residues: CAIHGDRGRHEQFF.

The chain recombines TRBV27 with TRBJ2-3; the match to TRBD1 covers 8 bases. Germline assignment: CDR1 MNHEY and CDR2 SMNVEV (reference sequence). The CDR3 is 16 amino acids. Losses at the gene ends were 3 bases for V and 2 bases for J; bases not matched to a gene: 7. The chain's CDR3 is CASSFSRGPFTDTQYF. Written as DNA, the CDR3 is TGTGCCAGCAGTTTCTCCAGGGGGCCCTTCACAGATACGCAGTATTTT.

This chain joins TRBV29-1 and TRBJ2-5, with 13 bases matching TRBD2. Losses at the gene ends were 8 bases for V and 0 bases for J; bases not matched to a gene: 9. CDR1 and CDR2 from the germline V gene are SQVTM and ANQGSEA. This CDR3 is built from 16 residues. CDR3 loop: CSTRTSGRKYQETQYF. CDR3 coding DNA: TGCAGCACCAGGACTAGCGGGAGAAAGTACCAAGAGACCCAGTACTTC.

This sequence joins TRBV30 and TRBJ2-1, with TRBD1 matching over 9 bases. The junction had 9 bases not matched to a gene; V was cut back by 5 bases and J by 7 bases. The CDR3 has 14 amino acids. Looked up from germline, CDR1 is GTSNPN and CDR2 is SVGIG (reference sequence). The DNA of the CDR3 is TGTGCCTGGGGCAGACAGGGGGGGTGGAATGAGCAGTTCTTC. It encodes CAWGRQGGWNEQFF.

The J gene is TRBJ2-5, the V gene TRBV6-1, with a tentative D call TRBD2 (5 bases). Germline values: CDR1 MNHNS, CDR2 SASEGT. The CDR3 runs to 16 residues. The V end lost 2 bases, the J end lost 1 base, and 14 bases lay between the germline ends. The CDR3 loop is CASSEWGSAFQETQYF. CDR3 coding DNA: TGTGCCAGCAGTGAATGGGGTAGCGCTTTCCAAGAGACCCAGTACTTC.

This chain connects TRBV15 to TRBJ1-5, with TRBD1 identical over 7 bases. The germline V gene has CDR1 LNHNV and CDR2 YYDKDF (reference sequence). The V and J ends lost 6 bases and 5 bases, in that order; junction bases with no gene match: 4. The CDR3 spans 13 residues. CDR3 bases: TGTGCCACCAGTAGCACAGGGGATCAGCCCCAGCATTTT. Translating gives CATSSTGDQPQHF.

This chain connects TRBV14 to TRBJ2-5; D is undetermined. V lost 2 bases to trimming and J lost 2 bases, with 9 bases between them. This CDR3 contains 14 residues. The germline V gene has CDR1 SGHDN and CDR2 FVKESK. The CDR3 loop is CASSQRRIQETQYF. The CDR3 DNA sequence: TGTGCCAGCAGCCAACGTAGAATTCAAGAGACCCAGTACTTC.

For this clone: Different DNA sequences within this sample yield the same CDR3. The rearrangement joins TRBV28 to TRBJ2-7; D call uncertain. V was cut by 5 bases and J by 3 bases, with 2 bases left in between. The germline V gene has CDR1 MDHEN and CDR2 SYDVKM. The CDR3 totals 10 residues. CDR3: CASSHYEQYF. The CDR3 coding sequence is TGTGCCAGCAGTCACTACGAGCAGTACTTC.